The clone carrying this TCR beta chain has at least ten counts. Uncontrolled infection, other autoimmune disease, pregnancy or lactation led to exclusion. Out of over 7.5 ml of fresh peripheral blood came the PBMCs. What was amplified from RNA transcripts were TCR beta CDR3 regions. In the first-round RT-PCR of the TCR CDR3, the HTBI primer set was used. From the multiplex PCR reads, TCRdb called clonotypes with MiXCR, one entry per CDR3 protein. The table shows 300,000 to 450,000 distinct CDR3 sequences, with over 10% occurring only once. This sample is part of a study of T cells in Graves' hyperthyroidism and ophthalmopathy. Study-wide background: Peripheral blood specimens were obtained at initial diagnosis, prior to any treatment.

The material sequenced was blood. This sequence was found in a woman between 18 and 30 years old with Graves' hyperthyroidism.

CDR3 amino acids: CASSWGEGQHTEAFF. The CDR3 nucleotides are TGTGCCAGCAGTTGGGGGGAGGGGCAGCACACTGAAGCTTTCTTT. V gene TRBV12-3 or TRBV12-4 combines with J gene TRBJ1-1; D is possibly TRBD1 (5 bases). This CDR3 spans 15 amino acids. Trimming pared 4 bases from V and 3 bases from J, leaving 15 bases between.